This TCR beta chain came from a study of OX40 agonist ivuxolimab in advanced cancers. V lost 2 bases to trimming and J lost 5 bases, with 15 bases between them. The V gene's germline CDR1 is PRHDT and CDR2 FYEKMQ (reference sequence). CDR3 size: 15 residues. Generated by immunoSEQ multiplex PCR, the TCRdb table keeps only in-frame clones and is missing some. Altogether tens of thousands of clones are present, 88% being singletons, with the ten largest covering around 29%. This TCR came from an adult with an advanced solid tumor such as melanoma, head and neck, liver or kidney cancer. This sample comprised CD4+ or CD8+ T cells sorted from blood, obtained in a trial of the OX40 agonist ivuxolimab. The chain recombines TRBV13 with TRBJ2-5; D perhaps matches TRBD2 (6 bases). The CDR3 DNA reads TGTGCCAGCAGCTTAAAGTATCAGGCGGGGGAGACCCAGTACTTC. It yields the protein CASSLKYQAGETQYF.